This T cell receptor (beta chain) was identified during a study of response to subunit inactivated influenza vaccine (dated by TCRdb to the late 2010s). About the study as a whole: Deep quantitative T cell receptor repertoire profiling was used in the study to track responses to a trivalent subunit inactivated influenza vaccine.

V and J lose 9 bases and 3 bases, and a span of 8 bases separates them. The CDR3 covers 11 residues, taking in both the cysteine and the phenylalanine. The CDR3 DNA has 33 bases and is translated from base 1. CDR1 and CDR2 (MDHEN, SYDVKM) derive from the germline V gene. The library was generated by RT-PCR. The sample was run on an Illumina HiSeq 2500. TCRdb redid the processing of the public reads, applying fastp at Q25 and MiXCR, and retained in-frame beta chains. Rows with one shared CDR3 protein collapse into an entry with the most common genes and DNA. This sample lists fewer than 600,000 distinct CDR3 sequences; approximately 7.7% were detected once. The ten largest clonotypes hold 13% of the sample. This clonotype occurred many times. Its antigen is still unknown. No much larger clonotype is one base removed from it; base qualities were not supplied. Study-wide findings and limitations: It was suggested by the authors that each seasonal influenza vaccination may recruit only a limited number of new T cells.

Sequenced material: PBMCs from blood, taken 23 months after vaccination. This chain joins TRBV28 to TRBJ1-2, and TRBD1 may be the D gene, going by 5 matching bases. The origin of this receptor is a man aged 45 to 70 who received an inactivated influenza vaccine. Donor details come from another sample of the same person, matched by shared clones. The DNA sequence is given as TGTGCCAGTCAGGGCGACTATGGCTACACCTTC. This gives the protein CASQGDYGYTF.